This is a list of T cell receptor beta chains from one sample in a study of sequential checkpoint blockade in melanoma. The assay was immunoSEQ multiplex PCR, and TCRdb's table has in-frame clones only and misses some. The sample carries about 22,000 clones, under 30% recorded once. The input for sequencing was tumor tissue (inferred from file names), taken from a patient given nivolumab and ipilimumab in sequence. The receptors derive from a human donor with melanoma. Each CDR3 is given with its conserved first and last residue. Fields, in order: D gene, V gene, clone size, J gene, CDR3 DNA, CDR3 protein. D genes are given only for firm matches. A clone size is listed for some rows: how often the clone was seen (once, few, many), or a class if it is expanded.

NA	TRBV29-1	NA	TRBJ2-1	TGCAGCGCTACAGGAAACACTAACAATGAGCAGTTCTTC	CSATGNTNNEQFF
NA	TRBV11-3	NA	TRBJ2-7	TGTGCCAGCAGCTTCTCAAAGGGCCACTACGAGCAGTACTTC	CASSFSKGHYEQYF
TRBD1	TRBV30	NA	TRBJ1-1	TGTGCCTGGCGACAGGGAAACACTGAAGCTTTCTTT	CAWRQGNTEAFF
NA	TRBV6-8	many	TRBJ1-1	TGTGCCAGCAGTTACTCAATTTTGAACACTGAAGCTTTCTTT	CASSYSILNTEAFF
NA	TRBV11-3	NA	TRBJ2-2	TGTGCCAGCAGCTCGTCAACTAGATCCCCAAACACCGGGGAGCTGTTTTTT	CASSSSTRSPNTGELFF
NA	TRBV28	few	TRBJ2-7	TGTGCCAGCAGTTGGTCTGGGGATTACGAGCAGTACTTC	CASSWSGDYEQYF
NA	TRBV14	NA	TRBJ2-7	TGTGCCAGCAGCCAAGTTACCGGATACGAGCAGTACTTC	CASSQVTGYEQYF
NA	TRBV11-3	few	TRBJ2-2	TGTGCCAGCAGCTCGTCCAAGGACGCCGGGGAGCTGTTTTTT	CASSSSKDAGELFF
TRBD2	TRBV11-3	few	TRBJ2-4	TGTGCCAGCAGCCGACTAGCGGGGGGGCACGAGGGCATTCAGTACTTC	CASSRLAGGHEGIQYF
TRBD2	TRBV28	NA	TRBJ2-7	TGTGCCAGCAGCGGGGGGGTTGACAGACTCTACGAGCAGTACTTC	CASSGGVDRLYEQYF
NA	TRBV2	few	TRBJ2-2	TGTGCCAGCAGTGAAGCGTTAGGGGGACATCACGCCGGGGAGCTGTTTTTT	CASSEALGGHHAGELFF
NA	TRBV7-7	NA	TRBJ1-5	TGTGCCAGCAGCCCTTGGGGCCAACAGGGATTGGGTCAGCCCCAGCATTTT	CASSPWGQQGLGQPQHF
NA	TRBV28	few	TRBJ2-3	TGTGCCAGCAGTCGACCCAGGGCTGGAATAGATACGCAGTATTTT	CASSRPRAGIDTQYF
NA	TRBV6-8	few	TRBJ1-1	TGTGCCAGCAGACCCACCGGGACAACGAACACTGAAGCTTTCTTT	CASRPTGTTNTEAFF
NA	TRBV28	few	TRBJ1-2	TGTGCCAGCATTAGCTCGGGGGACTTTCCGAGGGGCTACACCTTC	CASISSGDFPRGYTF
NA	TRBV11-3	many	TRBJ2-3	TGTGCCAGCAGCGCGGAGGAGTCCAGCACAGATACGCAGTATTTT	CASSAEESSTDTQYF
TRBD2	TRBV19	NA	TRBJ2-7	TGTGCCAGTAGTCCAGGGACTAGCGGCTACGAGCAGTACTTC	CASSPGTSGYEQYF
NA	TRBV19	NA	TRBJ2-1	TGTGCCAGTAGTATAGAGCAGGGCGCCCCATCCTACAATGAGCAGTTCTTC	CASSIEQGAPSYNEQFF
TRBD1	TRBV9	few	TRBJ1-1	TGTGCCAGCAGCCCCAGGGGGCGCGGGAACACTGAAGCTTTCTTT	CASSPRGRGNTEAFF
NA	TRBV4-1	few	TRBJ2-1	TGCGCCAGCAGCCGATCTAGCGCCGCCAATGAGCAGTTCTTC	CASSRSSAANEQFF
TRBD1	TRBV29-1	few	TRBJ1-1	TGCAGCGCCATACCGACAGGGATGGGCACTGAAGCTTTCTTT	CSAIPTGMGTEAFF
NA	TRBV11-3	few	TRBJ2-7	TGTGCCAGCCAGCGGGCCCTTAACTCCTACGAGCAGTACTTC	CASQRALNSYEQYF
NA	TRBV9	few	TRBJ1-4	TGTGCCAGCCGACAGAGGACTAATGAAAAACTGTTTTTT	CASRQRTNEKLFF
NA	TRBV28	NA	TRBJ1-6	TGTGCCAGCACCAGGGACCCCCGGAATTCACCCCTCCACTTT	CASTRDPRNSPLHF
TRBD2	TRBV11-3	few	TRBJ2-3	TGTGCCAGCAGCTTAGAAGGCGGGGGTCGCCTGGATACGCAGTATTTT	CASSLEGGGRLDTQYF
TRBD1	TRBV19	once	TRBJ1-2	TGTGCCAGTAGTATGACAGGGGGACTCGGCTACACCTTC	CASSMTGGLGYTF
NA	TRBV28	NA	TRBJ1-2	TGTGCCAGCAGCACCACAGGGTTAGGCGGCTACACCTTC	CASSTTGLGGYTF
TRBD1	TRBV6-8	few	TRBJ1-2	TGTGCCAGCAGTCCGGACAGGTCCAGGCGGGGCTACACCTTC	CASSPDRSRRGYTF
NA	TRBV30	NA	TRBJ2-7	TGTGCCTGGAGCCGGGAGCGACCCTACGAGCAGTACTTC	CAWSRERPYEQYF
TRBD1	TRBV12-5	many	TRBJ2-5	TGTGCCAGCACGGGACAGGGGCAAGAGACCCAGTACTTC	CASTGQGQETQYF
TRBD1	TRBV28	NA	TRBJ2-2	TGTGCCAGCAGTCCACATTGGGGGACAGTAAACACCGGGGAGCTGTTTTTT	CASSPHWGTVNTGELFF
TRBD1	TRBV7-7	NA	TRBJ2-5	TGTGCCAGCAGCGGTCGGACAGGCGTAGAGACCCAGTACTTC	CASSGRTGVETQYF
NA	TRBV9	NA	TRBJ2-1	TGTGCCAGCAGCGTAGCGGGGTTTGTAGGGAACAATGAGCAGTTCTTC	CASSVAGFVGNNEQFF
TRBD1	TRBV15	NA	TRBJ1-2	TGTGCCACCAGTTTAGATACAGGGGTTAACTATGGCTACACCTTC	CATSLDTGVNYGYTF
NA	TRBV7-8	many	TRBJ1-1	TGTGCCAGCAGCTTAGAGTGGGACACTGAAGCTTTCTTT	CASSLEWDTEAFF
TRBD2	TRBV11-3	NA	TRBJ2-3	TGTGCCAGCAGCCAAGCCTCACTAGCGGGAGGTGTATATACGCAGTATTTT	CASSQASLAGGVYTQYF
TRBD1	TRBV6-8	few	TRBJ1-2	TGTGCCAGCAGCCGACAGGGGTCTGGCTACACCTTC	CASSRQGSGYTF
NA	TRBV11-3	few	TRBJ1-5	TGTGCCAGCAGTTCCGACCGATATAGCAATCAGCCCCAGCATTTT	CASSSDRYSNQPQHF
NA	TRBV9	NA	TRBJ2-6	TGTGCCAGCAGTCAAAGCTCTGGGGCCAACGTCCTGACTTTC	CASSQSSGANVLTF
TRBD2	TRBV19	NA	TRBJ2-7	TGTGCCAGTAGTCTCCGTCAACTAGCGGGAGTCTACGAGCAGTACTTC	CASSLRQLAGVYEQYF
NA	TRBV30	NA	TRBJ1-5	TGTGCCTGGAATCAGGGTAGGGATCAGCCCCAGCATTTT	CAWNQGRDQPQHF
TRBD1	TRBV29-1	NA	TRBJ2-7	TGCAGCGTTTTCACAGGGGTCTACGAGCAGTACTTC	CSVFTGVYEQYF
NA	TRBV28	medium-sized	TRBJ1-1	TGTGCCAGCAGTAAACAGGGAATCTTCACTGAAGCTTTCTTT	CASSKQGIFTEAFF
NA	TRBV11-3	NA	TRBJ2-1	TGTGCCAGCAGCTTAGGCCTTCTCAGCTCCTACAATGAGCAGTTCTTC	CASSLGLLSSYNEQFF
TRBD2	TRBV11-3	NA	TRBJ2-7	TGTGCCAGCAGCCCCCTCTATGGGCGGGGGGACGCCTACGAGCAGTACTTC	CASSPLYGRGDAYEQYF
NA	TRBV9	few	TRBJ2-7	TGTGCCAGCAGCCTGACAGGCGGAGGGGGTACCTACGAGCAGTACTTC	CASSLTGGGGTYEQYF
TRBD1	TRBV18	NA	TRBJ1-1	TGTGCCAGCTCGACGGACAGGGGGCAGAACACTGAAGCTTTCTTT	CASSTDRGQNTEAFF